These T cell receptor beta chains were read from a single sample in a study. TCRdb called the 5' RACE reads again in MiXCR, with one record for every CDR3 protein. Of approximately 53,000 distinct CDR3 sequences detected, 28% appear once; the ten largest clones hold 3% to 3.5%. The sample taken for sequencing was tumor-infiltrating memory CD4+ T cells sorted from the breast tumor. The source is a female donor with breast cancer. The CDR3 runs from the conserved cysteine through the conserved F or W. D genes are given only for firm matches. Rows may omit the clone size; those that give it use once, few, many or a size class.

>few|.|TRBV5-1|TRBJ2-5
TGCGCCAGCAGGGTTGGTCGGGAGCCGGGGACCCAGTACTTC
CASRVGREPGTQYF
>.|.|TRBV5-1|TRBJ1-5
TGCGCCAGCAGCTCACAGGAACCACCCCAGCATTTT
CASSSQEPPQHF
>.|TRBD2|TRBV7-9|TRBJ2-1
TGTGCCAGCAGCCGCTCTAGCGGTTACAATGAGCAGTTCTTC
CASSRSSGYNEQFF
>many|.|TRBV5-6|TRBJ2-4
TGTGCCAGCAGCTTGGAAGGCATTCAGTACTTC
CASSLEGIQYF
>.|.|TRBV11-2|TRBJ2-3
TGTGCCAGCAGCTTCCGAGATACGCAGTATTTT
CASSFRDTQYF
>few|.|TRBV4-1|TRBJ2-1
TGCGCCAGCAGCCAACTCGACCTTATCCATGTCTCCTACAATGAGCAGTTCTTC
CASSQLDLIHVSYNEQFF
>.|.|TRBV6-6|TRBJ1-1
TGTGCCAGCAGCCAACCAGGGAACACTGAAGCTTTCTTT
CASSQPGNTEAFF
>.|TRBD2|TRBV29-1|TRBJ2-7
TGCAGCGTTTCAGGACTAGCGGGACGGTACGAGCAGTACTTC
CSVSGLAGRYEQYF
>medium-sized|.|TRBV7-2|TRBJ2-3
TGTGCCAGCAGCCCCCCGTCCACAGATACGCAGTATTTT
CASSPPSTDTQYF
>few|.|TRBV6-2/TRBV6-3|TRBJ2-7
TGTGCCAGCAAACGGGAATGGGAGCAGTACTTC
CASKREWEQYF
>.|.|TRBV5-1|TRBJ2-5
TGCGCCAGCAGCTTGGGTATATCGTACCAAGAGACCCAGTACTTC
CASSLGISYQETQYF
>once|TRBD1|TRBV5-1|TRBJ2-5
TGCGCCAGCAGCGCGCCTCAGGGACAGCGACTTCAAGAGACCCAGTACTTC
CASSAPQGQRLQETQYF
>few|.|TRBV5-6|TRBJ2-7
TGTGCCAGCAGCTTGGCCGGACCGACGGGGCAGTACTTC
CASSLAGPTGQYF